The 21 T cell receptor beta chains in this list originate from one sample, sequenced in a study of cytomegalovirus exposure and HLA in healthy donors. The PCR contained 60 Vbeta and 13 Jbeta primers. The method was immunoSEQ multiplex PCR; TCRdb's version includes in-frame clones alone and lacks a portion of them. The repertoire consists of tens of thousands of clones, with 60% to 80% occurring once and the leading ten covering 3% to 4.5%. What was sequenced was PBMCs. These receptors were taken from a man aged 30 to 39 in good health and CMV-seronegative.

This chain connects TRBV4-1 to TRBJ2-7; possibly TRBD2 for D (5 bases). In germline, CDR1 is MGHRA, CDR2 YSYEKL. The CDR3 has 15 amino acids. The V and J ends lost 4 bases and 0 bases respectively, with 13 bases between them. The CDR3 nucleotides read TGCGCCAGCAGCCCGACCGGGGTGGACTCCTACGAGCAGTACTTC. It is translated as CASSPTGVDSYEQYF.

The rearrangement joins TRBV18 to TRBJ1-4; a possible D gene is TRBD1 (5 bases). The CDR3 is made up of 16 amino acids. Germline assignment: CDR1 KGHSH and CDR2 LQKENI. The V end was cut by 6 bases, the J end by 6 bases, with 20 bases between. CDR3: CASSLVLTGEDEKLFF. Written as DNA, the CDR3 is TGTGCCAGCTCGCTAGTTCTGACGGGGGAAGATGAAAAACTGTTTTTT.

CDR3 loop: CASSLSGGLGETQYF. CDR3 in DNA: TGTGCCAGCAGCTTGTCTGGTGGGCTTGGAGAGACCCAGTACTTC. The chain links TRBV5-8 to TRBJ2-5, with D unresolved. Per the germline V gene, CDR1 is SGHTS and CDR2 is YDEGEE. The CDR3 sequence is 15 residues long. The V gene lost 1 base and the J gene lost 4 bases, with 14 bases spanning the gap.

The chain links TRBV5-1 to TRBJ2-7; 9 nucleotides align to TRBD1. Losses at the gene ends were 4 bases for V and 5 bases for J; bases not matched to a gene: 7. Germline V lookup: CDR1 SGHRS, CDR2 YFSETQ. CDR3 length equals 14 residues. CDR3 in amino acids: CASSPQGAQNEQYF. CDR3 nucleotides: TGCGCCAGCAGCCCACAGGGGGCGCAAAACGAGCAGTACTTC. Complete variable domain (other parts from reference TRBV5-1 and TRBJ2-7): KAGVTQTPRYLIKTRGQQVTLSCSPISGHRSVSWYQQTPGQGLQFLFEYFSETQRNKGNFPGRFSGRQFSNSRSEMNVSTLELGDSALYLCASSPQGAQNEQYFGPGTRLTVT.

This chain uses TRBV4-2 with TRBJ2-5; D possibly corresponds to TRBD2 (7 bases). The DNA end lines up better with TRBJ2-7; the J call may be wrong. Germline CDR1 is LGHNA and CDR2 is YNFKEQ. CDR3 size: 17 residues. CDR3: CASSQDRRGAGEGEQYF. In DNA, the CDR3 is TGTGCCAGCAGCCAAGATCGGAGGGGGGCAGGGGAGGGCGAGCAGTACTTC.

This rearrangement joins TRBV18 to TRBJ2-7, with 7 bases matching TRBD1. The CDR3 is 12 amino acids. The germline V gene encodes CDR1 KGHSH and CDR2 LQKENI. The V segment lost 5 bases and the J segment 6 bases; nucleotides outside the gene matches: 4. The CDR3 DNA is TGTGCCAGCTCAACGGGACAGCGCGAGCAGTACTTC. Protein: CASSTGQREQYF.

The chain uses TRBV13 and TRBJ2-1; TRBD2 matches at 13 bases. The V gene's germline CDR1 is PRHDT and CDR2 FYEKMQ (reference sequence). The CDR3 is 15 residues long. V gave up 5 bases and J gave up 4 bases; unmatched junction bases: 2. The CDR3: CASSPGLAGYNEQFF. The DNA for the CDR3 is TGTGCCAGCAGCCCGGGACTAGCGGGGTACAATGAGCAGTTCTTC.

This chain joins TRBV4-1 and TRBJ2-1; the D gene is possibly TRBD1 (5 bases). V lost 0 bases and J lost 5, with 8 bases in between. Germline lookup yields CDR1 MGHRA and CDR2 YSYEKL. The CDR3 is 14 residues long. CDR3 bases: TGCGCCAGCAGCCAAGAGGACACCCACAATGAGCAGTTCTTC. Translated: CASSQEDTHNEQFF.

This clone was detected only a few times. The chain is built from TRBV27 and TRBJ2-1; a weak D match, TRBD2 (5 bases). This CDR3 contains 17 residues. The ends were cut back, 6 bases at V and 9 bases at J, with 27 bases in the middle. Germline CDR1 is MNHEY and CDR2 is SMNVEV (reference sequence). The CDR3 nucleotides are TGTGCCAGCAGGCAAATAACGGACTTTTTGGGTTCGGGTGAGCAGTTCTTC. Encoded protein: CASRQITDFLGSGEQFF.

The chain has TRBV7-6 and TRBJ2-5; a possible D gene is TRBD2 (6 bases). CDR3 length: 14 amino acids. V lost 2 bases and J lost 2, with 9 bases in between. Germline V gene data show CDR1 as SGHVS and CDR2 as FNYEAQ. CDR3 region: CASSLRGRQETQYF. As DNA, the CDR3 is TGTGCCAGCAGCTTAAGAGGGAGGCAAGAGACCCAGTACTTC. Full variable domain (remainder filled in from reference TRBV7-6 and TRBJ2-5): GAGVSQSPRYKVTKRGQDVALRCDPISGHVSLYWYRQALGQGPEFLTYFNYEAQQDKSGLPNDRFSAERPEGSISTLTIQRTEQRDSAMYRCASSLRGRQETQYFGPGTRLLVL.

The CDR3 spells CASSLQLAGSTDTQYF. CDR3 sequence (DNA): TGTGCCAGCAGCTTACAACTAGCGGGATCCACAGATACGCAGTATTTT. The chain is built from TRBV13 and TRBJ2-3; 10 bases map to TRBD2. The CDR3 spans 16 residues. Losses at the gene ends were 2 bases for V and 2 bases for J; bases not matched to a gene: 4. The germline V gene has CDR1 PRHDT and CDR2 FYEKMQ (reference sequence).

This rearrangement joins TRBV6-4 to TRBJ2-1; TRBD2 matches at 9 bases. The CDR3 runs 13 residues. Trimming removed 0 bases from V and 10 bases from J; junction bases left unmatched: 1. Per germline, CDR1 MRHNA and CDR2 SNTAGT. Written as DNA, the CDR3 is TGTGCCAGCAGTGACTCTAGCGGGGGAGAGCAGTTCTTC. Residues: CASSDSSGGEQFF.

This chain connects TRBV11-2 to TRBJ2-1, with D perhaps matching TRBD1 (6 bases). Germline assignment: CDR1 SGHAT and CDR2 FQNNGV. The CDR3 has 13 residues. Trimming left V 3 bases short and J 16 bases short, with 19 bases between. The CDR3 DNA reads TGTGCCAGCAGCTTGTCCAGCACGCCCAGGGGCTTCTTC. Translation gives CASSLSSTPRGFF.

Written as DNA, the CDR3 is TGTGCCAGCAGCTTGGTTCCTAGCACAGATACGCAGTATTTT. Protein sequence: CASSLVPSTDTQYF. The chain is built from TRBV5-6 and TRBJ2-3; D call uncertain. The germline CDR1 and CDR2 sequences are SGHDT and YYEEEE. Trimming took 0 bases from V and 0 from J, leaving 5 bases between them. The CDR3 is made up of 14 amino acids.

The V call is TRBV9, the J call TRBJ1-6, with 8 bases identical to TRBD1. V lost 3 bases and J lost 6; bases outside the gene matches: 8. The germline CDR1 and CDR2 sequences are SGDLS and YYNGEE. The length of the CDR3 is 16 residues. In nucleotides, the CDR3 is TGTGCCAGCAGCGCACCCGGACAGGGCTTTAATTCACCCCTCCACTTT. Translating gives CASSAPGQGFNSPLHF.

This clone has just one count. The CDR3 DNA reads as TGTGCCAGCAGCTACAGCCCGGTCGACAGGAACACTGAAGCTTTCTTT. Translation gives CASSYSPVDRNTEAFF. This sequence joins TRBV5-4 and TRBJ1-1, with a possible D match to TRBD1 (5 bases). Germline assignment: CDR1 SGHNT and CDR2 YYREEE (reference sequence). V dropped 3 bases and J dropped 1 base, with 16 bases sitting between them. The CDR3 is made up of 16 amino acids.

The chain joins TRBV13 to TRBJ2-2, with D possibly TRBD2 on 5 matching bases. The CDR3 runs to 14 residues. Deletions cut 3 bases from V and 0 bases from J, with 5 bases between. The V gene's germline CDR1 is PRHDT and CDR2 FYEKMQ (reference sequence). The CDR3 loop reads CASSFGANTGELFF. CDR3 coding DNA: TGTGCCAGCAGCTTCGGGGCGAACACCGGGGAGCTGTTTTTT. The full variable domain, its missing parts supplied by reference TRBV13 and TRBJ2-2, is AAGVIQSPRHLIKEKRETATLKCYPIPRHDTVYWYQQGPGQDPQFLISFYEKMQSDKGSIPDRFSAQQFSDYHSELNMSSLELGDSALYFCASSFGANTGELFFGEGSRLTVL.

The chain has TRBV11-3 and TRBJ1-3; the D is unclear. V lost 1 base to trimming and J lost 0 bases, with 7 bases between them. The V gene's germline CDR1 is SGHNT and CDR2 YENEEA. The CDR3 has 15 residues. In nucleotides, the CDR3 is TGTGCCAGCAGCTTAGGAGCAGGCTCTGGAAACACCATATATTTT. This gives the protein CASSLGAGSGNTIYF.

This chain joins TRBV27 and TRBJ2-3, with 10 nucleotides matching TRBD2. CDR1 is MNHEY and CDR2 is SMNVEV in the germline V gene (reference sequence). The length of the CDR3 is 16 residues. J gave up 3 bases and V 6 bases, and 9 bases lay outside the gene matches. The CDR3 DNA sequence: TGTGCCAGCAGGTCGAGAGCGGGAGGGATGACAGATACGCAGTATTTT. It translates to CASRSRAGGMTDTQYF.

The rearrangement uses TRBV6-5 and TRBJ2-5, with 9 bases matching TRBD1. CDR3 size: 15 residues. Germline trimming cut 5 bases from V and 11 bases from J; bases unmatched to any gene: 15. CDR1 is MNHEY and CDR2 is SVGAGI in the germline V gene. The CDR3 loop reads CASSNRDRVKVVQYF. CDR3 in DNA: TGTGCCAGCAGTAACCGGGACAGGGTGAAGGTGGTGCAGTACTTC.

The chain uses TRBV6-5 and TRBJ2-5, with 8 bases fitting TRBD2. The CDR3 covers 15 residues. The V and J ends lost 0 bases and 1 base, in that order; junction bases with no gene match: 1. The germline gives CDR1 MNHEY, CDR2 SVGAGI. For the CDR3, the DNA is TGTGCCAGCAGTTACTCGGCGGGGGGCCAAGAGACCCAGTACTTC. Its translation is CASSYSAGGQETQYF.